Shown below are 12 T cell receptor beta chains from a single sample sequenced in a study of T cell repertoires in cytomegalovirus infection. TCRdb recomputed calls from the reads with MiXCR, one row per CDR3 protein. The data hold about 360,000 distinct CDR3 sequences, with about 35% observed a single time. For these TCRs, the target antigens are not known. The sequences come from cultured PBMCs, collected from culture after CMV antigen stimulation. The receptors originated from a human donor in good health (CMV status not recorded). Some clones in this sample may be carry-over from other donors' samples.

The rearrangement joins TRBV30 to TRBJ2-2, with D possibly called TRBD1 or TRBD2 (5 bases each). With 2 bases removed from V and 1 base from J, the gap between germline ends came to 8 bases. This CDR3 comprises 14 residues. Germline V CDR1 and CDR2: GTSNPN, SVGIG (reference sequence). DNA of the CDR3: TGTGCCTGGAGTCGGGGCGGGAACACCGGGGAGCTGTTTTTT. As protein: CAWSRGGNTGELFF.

This clonotype was seen many times. The chain combines TRBV20-1 with TRBJ1-4, with a weak D call TRBD1 (5 bases). In germline, CDR1 is DFQATT, CDR2 SNEGSKA (reference sequence). V gave up 5 bases and J gave up 0 bases, with 13 bases separating them. CDR3 length: 15 amino acids. DNA for the CDR3: TGCAGTGCTTCGACAGATTCTGCAACTAATGAAAAACTGTTTTTT. As protein: CSASTDSATNEKLFF.

This clonotype appeared a few times. The genes are TRBV6-1 and TRBJ1-2; perhaps TRBD1 as D (6 bases). V gave up 10 bases and J gave up 4 bases, with 16 bases separating them. The CDR3 is 13 amino acids. Germline CDR1 and CDR2: MNHNS and SASEGT. The CDR3 spells CATLQGFVYGYTF. The CDR3 nucleotides are TGTGCCACCCTTCAGGGGTTCGTCTATGGCTACACCTTC.

This clonotype was counted a few times. The rearrangement uses TRBV7-9 and TRBJ1-4, with D possibly being TRBD1 (5 bases). This CDR3 has 14 amino acids. Germline CDR1 is SEHNR and CDR2 is FQNEAQ (reference sequence). V shed 5 bases and J shed 4 bases, with 11 bases lying between them. CDR3 bases: TGTGCCAGCAGCCAAGGCGGGGGTAATGAAAAACTGTTTTTT. It yields the protein CASSQGGGNEKLFF.

This clonotype was counted a few times. The chain combines TRBV19 with TRBJ1-1; D uncertain. CDR1 is LNHDA and CDR2 is SQIVND in the germline V gene (reference sequence). The CDR3 consists of 12 residues. Trimming shortened V by 3 bases and J by 1 base, and 3 bases separated the two germline ends. The CDR3 loop reads CASSIRNTEAFF. CDR3 DNA sequence: TGTGCCAGTAGTATCCGGAACACTGAAGCTTTCTTT.

The rearrangement links TRBV19 to TRBJ1-1; D might be TRBD1 (6 bases). The CDR3 sequence is 15 residues long. V was cut by 3 bases and J by 6 bases, with 17 bases left in between. Germline V gene sequence: CDR1 LNHDA, CDR2 SQIVND (reference sequence). The chain's CDR3 is CASSISGGRTAEAFF. CDR3 DNA sequence: TGTGCCAGTAGTATTTCTGGGGGGCGAACCGCTGAAGCTTTCTTT.

This clonotype was observed many times. The chain couples TRBV7-8 to TRBJ2-7; 9 bases map to TRBD1. V dropped 1 base and J dropped 4; count of bases not matched to a gene: 2. The CDR3 totals 14 residues. CDR1 and CDR2 from the germline V gene are SGHVS and FQNEAQ. The CDR3 DNA is TGTGCCAGCAGCTTAGGGGACAGGGTATACGAGCAGTACTTC. Translating gives CASSLGDRVYEQYF.

The V call is TRBV6-5, the J call TRBJ2-3, with 11 bases aligning to TRBD2. V gave up 6 bases and J gave up 7 bases; unmatched junction bases: 6. Germline lookup yields CDR1 MNHEY and CDR2 SVGAGI. The CDR3 loop spans 14 amino acids. The CDR3: CASRLLAGANTQYF. The DNA for the CDR3 is TGTGCCAGCAGGCTACTAGCGGGAGCGAATACGCAGTATTTT.

The chain combines TRBV4-3 with TRBJ2-1; 7 nucleotides line up with TRBD2. V trimming: 0 bases; J trimming: 1 base; junction bases outside the gene matches: 3. Germline V gene data show CDR1 as LGHNA and CDR2 as YSLEER. The CDR3 contains 16 residues. This CDR3 is CASSQDRGLSYNEQFF. The DNA for the CDR3 is TGCGCCAGCAGCCAAGATCGGGGACTATCCTACAATGAGCAGTTCTTC.

The chain recombines TRBV12-3 or TRBV12-4 with TRBJ1-2; 8 bases are a match to TRBD1. V dropped 5 bases and J dropped 4; count of bases not matched to a gene: 6. The CDR3 extends over 14 amino acids. The CDR3 DNA is TGTGCCAGCAGTCGTGGACAGGGCACCTATGGCTACACCTTC. Amino acid sequence: CASSRGQGTYGYTF.

The chain has TRBV7-6 and TRBJ2-6; D call uncertain. The CDR3 totals 16 residues. Germline V gives CDR1 SGHVS, CDR2 FNYEAQ. The V end lost 1 base, the J end lost 0 bases, and 7 bases lay between the germline ends. The CDR3, as DNA: TGTGCCAGCAGCTTAGTTGAGGACTCTGGGGCCAACGTCCTGACTTTC. As protein: CASSLVEDSGANVLTF. Supplemented by reference TRBV7-6 and TRBJ2-6, the full variable domain reads GAGVSQSPRYKVTKRGQDVALRCDPISGHVSLYWYRQALGQGPEFLTYFNYEAQQDKSGLPNDRFSAERPEGSISTLTIQRTEQRDSAMYRCASSLVEDSGANVLTFGAGSRLTVL.

The gene calls are TRBV10-3 and TRBJ2-3, with D tentatively TRBD2 (6 bases). The CDR3 covers 18 residues. Between the trimmed V and J ends, which lost 8 bases and 1 base, there was a span of 25 bases. Germline V gene sequence: CDR1 ENHRY, CDR2 SYGVKD. CDR3 nucleotide sequence: TGTGCCATCCATCCGGTGGGGGGAGGCCGCTCGGGCACAGATACGCAGTATTTT. It specifies CAIHPVGGGRSGTDTQYF.